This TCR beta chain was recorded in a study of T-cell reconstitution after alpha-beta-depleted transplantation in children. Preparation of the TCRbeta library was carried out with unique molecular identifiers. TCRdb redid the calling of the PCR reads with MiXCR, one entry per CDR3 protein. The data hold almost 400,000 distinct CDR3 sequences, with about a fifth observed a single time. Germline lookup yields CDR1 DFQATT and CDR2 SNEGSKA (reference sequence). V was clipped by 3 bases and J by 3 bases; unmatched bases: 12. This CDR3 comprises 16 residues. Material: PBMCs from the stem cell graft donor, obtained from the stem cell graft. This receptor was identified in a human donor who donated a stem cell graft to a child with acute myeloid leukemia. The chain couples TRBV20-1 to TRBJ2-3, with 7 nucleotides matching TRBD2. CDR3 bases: TGCAGTGCTAGTCTTTGGGGGAGGGCCAATACAGATACGCAGTATTTT. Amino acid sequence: CSASLWGRANTDTQYF.